The 7 T cell receptor beta chains listed next were all sequenced from one sample in a study of blood T cell repertoires in COVID-19. Libraries were prepared by immunoSEQ multiplex PCR; TCRdb keeps only in-frame clonotypes and omits some of them. Altogether 110,000 or so clones are present, approximately 81% being singletons, with the ten largest covering 1.5% to 1.9%. The sequenced sample consisted of peripheral blood. The receptors originated from a man aged 50-60 years with acute or convalescent COVID-19.

This clone was recorded only once. The chain couples TRBV3-1 (or the pseudogene TRBV3-2) to TRBJ2-1, with TRBD1 matching 10 bases. The V gene's germline CDR1 is LGHDT and CDR2 YNNKEL (reference sequence). V shed 1 base and J 0 bases; nucleotides not matched to a gene: 6. The CDR3 has 18 residues. In nucleotides, the CDR3 is TGTGCCAGCAGCCAAGGACAGGGGGCCCGAAGCTCCTACAATGAGCAGTTCTTC. Translating gives CASSQGQGARSSYNEQFF.

V is TRBV5-1 and J is TRBJ2-7; D possibly corresponds to TRBD1 (6 bases). Germline V gene lookup returns CDR1 SGHRS and CDR2 YFSETQ. This CDR3 comprises 13 residues. The V end was cut by 2 bases, the J end by 2 bases, with 8 bases between. As DNA, the CDR3 is TGCGCCAGCAGCTTACGACAGGCCTACGAGCAGTACTTC. It is translated as CASSLRQAYEQYF.

The chain uses TRBV20-1 and TRBJ1-6, with D unclear. Germline-derived CDR1 and CDR2 are DFQATT and SNEGSKA (reference sequence). V gave up 3 bases and J gave up 0 bases, with 9 bases separating them. The CDR3 runs to 15 residues. The CDR3 is CSASFGSSYNSPLHF. The DNA for the CDR3 is TGCAGTGCTAGTTTCGGGAGCTCCTATAATTCACCCCTCCACTTT.

The chain carries TRBV11-2 and TRBJ2-7, with 9 bases matching TRBD2. Germline trimming cut 5 bases from V and 1 base from J; bases unmatched to any gene: 12. The length of the CDR3 is 17 residues. In germline, CDR1 is SGHAT, CDR2 FQNNGV. The CDR3 is CASSPRGGGGVSYEQYF. Written as DNA, the CDR3 is TGTGCCAGCAGCCCCCGCGGGGGCGGGGGGGTGTCCTACGAGCAGTACTTC.

V gene TRBV3-1 (or the pseudogene TRBV3-2) combines with J gene TRBJ1-6, with 8 bases identical to TRBD1. Germline assignment: CDR1 LGHDT and CDR2 YNNKEL (reference sequence). The V gene end was trimmed by 6 bases and the J gene end by 6 bases; junction bases not matched to a gene: 4. This CDR3 has 14 residues. In nucleotides, the CDR3 is TGTGCCAGCAGTGGGACAGGCCCTAATTCACCCCTCCACTTT. Amino acids: CASSGTGPNSPLHF.

The chain recombines TRBV5-7 with TRBJ1-2, with 7 bases aligning to TRBD1. TRBV5-7 is an ORF, and what it does is uncertain. The CDR3 covers 13 residues. The V gene end was trimmed by 4 bases and the J gene end by 5 bases; junction bases not matched to a gene: 5. This CDR3 is CASSRQTGYGYTF. Written as DNA, the CDR3 is TGTGCCAGCAGCAGGCAGACAGGGTATGGCTACACCTTC.

This chain connects TRBV4-1 to TRBJ2-2; D perhaps matches TRBD2 (5 bases). This CDR3 contains 18 residues. V was pared by 0 bases and J by 0 bases, with 14 bases between. CDR1 MGHRA and CDR2 YSYEKL come from the germline V gene. The CDR3 coding sequence is TGCGCCAGCAGCCAAGATTTTATTGGACTGGCGAACACCGGGGAGCTGTTTTTT. Residues: CASSQDFIGLANTGELFF.